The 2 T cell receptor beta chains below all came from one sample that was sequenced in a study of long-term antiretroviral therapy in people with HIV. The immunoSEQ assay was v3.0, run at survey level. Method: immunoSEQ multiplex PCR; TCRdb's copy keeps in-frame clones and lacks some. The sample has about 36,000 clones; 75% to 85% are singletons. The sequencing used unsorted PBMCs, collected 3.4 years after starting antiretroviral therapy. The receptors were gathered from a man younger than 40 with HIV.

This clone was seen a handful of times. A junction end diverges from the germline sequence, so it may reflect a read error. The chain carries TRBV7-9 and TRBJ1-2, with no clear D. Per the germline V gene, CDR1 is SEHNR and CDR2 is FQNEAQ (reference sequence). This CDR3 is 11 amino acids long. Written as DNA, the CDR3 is TGTGCCAGCACCTTAGGCTATGGCTACACCTTC. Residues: CASTLGYGYTF.

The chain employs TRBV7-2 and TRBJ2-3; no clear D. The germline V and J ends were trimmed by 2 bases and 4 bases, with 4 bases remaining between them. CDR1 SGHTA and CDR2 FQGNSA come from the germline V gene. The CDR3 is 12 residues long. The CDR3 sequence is CASSLYADTQYF. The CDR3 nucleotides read TGTGCCAGCAGCTTATATGCAGATACGCAGTATTTT.